Below, 3 T cell receptor delta chains from the same sample are listed, as sequenced in a study of γδ T cells in repeated Plasmodium falciparum infection (dated by TCRdb to about 2021). Vgamma9/Vdelta2+ and Vdelta2-negative gammadelta T cell populations were flow-sorted from peripheral blood mononuclear cells for bulk TCR repertoire analysis. To prepare the library, multiplex PCR was applied. The sample was run on an Illumina MiSeq. Identical DNA sequences were merged into single rows after TCRdb reprocessed the public reads with CATT. For this sample the table gives 85,000 to 95,000 delta-chain clones, of which approximately 1.4% were detected only once. Approximately 10% of the sample is taken by the ten largest. The sample taken for sequencing was gamma-delta T cells from blood. The receptors here all came from a pool of human donors (malaria-infected and uninfected, not separated).

This clone was seen a handful of times. TCRdb assigns this DNA the protein of a much larger clone, which departs from its translation at residue 7; this likely reflects a read error, and the protein shown comes from translating the DNA. Other DNA sequences in the same sample also yield this CDR3. The CDR3 sequence is CALGERHKYDKLIF. Here the CDR3 DNA reads TGCGCTCTTGGAGAACGGCATAAGTACGATAAACTCATCTTT. The V call is TRDV1, the J call TRDJ1; no definite D call. Germline CDR1 and CDR2: TSWWSYY and QGS. The CDR3 consists of 14 residues.

This clone appeared a few times. The protein held in TCRdb is that of a much larger clone and does not match this DNA's translation at residue 9, likely because of a read error; the protein shown is translated from the DNA. J is TRDJ1 and V is TRDV1, with D maybe TRDD2 (6 bases). The V gene's germline CDR1 is TSWWSYY and CDR2 QGS. V lost 5 bases to trimming and J lost 8 bases, with 39 bases between them. The CDR3 sequence is 21 residues long. CDR3 sequence (DNA): TGTGCTCTTGGGCCAAAACCCGCCGTCCTACGGAGGGGGGCCCGTACTGGAAAACTCATCTTT. This gives the protein CALGPKPAVLRRGARTGKLIF.

This clone occurred a few times. The TCRdb protein comes from a much larger clone and disagrees with this DNA's translation at residue 12, likely due to a read error; the protein given here is derived from the DNA. The rearrangement links TRDV2 to TRDJ3, with D possibly matching TRDD3 (5 bases). The J gene, left out of TCRdb, was set here by checking the DNA against germline. This CDR3 has 19 amino acids. CDR1 GEAIGNYY and CDR2 EKD come from the germline V gene. CDR3 nucleotides: TGTGCCTGTGACACAACTGGAGGTAAGAGCTCCAGGGACACCCGACAGATGTTTTTC. This sequence encodes CACDTTGGKSSRDTRQMFF.